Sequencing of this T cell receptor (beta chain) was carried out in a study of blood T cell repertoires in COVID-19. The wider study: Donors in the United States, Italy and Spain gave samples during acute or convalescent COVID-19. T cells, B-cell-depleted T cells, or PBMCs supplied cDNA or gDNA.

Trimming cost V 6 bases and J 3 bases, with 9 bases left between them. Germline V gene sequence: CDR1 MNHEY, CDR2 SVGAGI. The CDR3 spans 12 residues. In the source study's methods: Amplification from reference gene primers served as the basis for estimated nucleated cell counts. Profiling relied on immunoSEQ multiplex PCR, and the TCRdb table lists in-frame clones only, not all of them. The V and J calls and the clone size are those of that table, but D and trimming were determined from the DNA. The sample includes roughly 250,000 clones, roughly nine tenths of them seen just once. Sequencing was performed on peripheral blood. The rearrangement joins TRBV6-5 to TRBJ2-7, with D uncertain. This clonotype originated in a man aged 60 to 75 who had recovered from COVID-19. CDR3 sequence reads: CASSRYGYEQYF. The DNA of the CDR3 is TGTGCCAGCAGCCGGTACGGCTACGAGCAGTACTTC.